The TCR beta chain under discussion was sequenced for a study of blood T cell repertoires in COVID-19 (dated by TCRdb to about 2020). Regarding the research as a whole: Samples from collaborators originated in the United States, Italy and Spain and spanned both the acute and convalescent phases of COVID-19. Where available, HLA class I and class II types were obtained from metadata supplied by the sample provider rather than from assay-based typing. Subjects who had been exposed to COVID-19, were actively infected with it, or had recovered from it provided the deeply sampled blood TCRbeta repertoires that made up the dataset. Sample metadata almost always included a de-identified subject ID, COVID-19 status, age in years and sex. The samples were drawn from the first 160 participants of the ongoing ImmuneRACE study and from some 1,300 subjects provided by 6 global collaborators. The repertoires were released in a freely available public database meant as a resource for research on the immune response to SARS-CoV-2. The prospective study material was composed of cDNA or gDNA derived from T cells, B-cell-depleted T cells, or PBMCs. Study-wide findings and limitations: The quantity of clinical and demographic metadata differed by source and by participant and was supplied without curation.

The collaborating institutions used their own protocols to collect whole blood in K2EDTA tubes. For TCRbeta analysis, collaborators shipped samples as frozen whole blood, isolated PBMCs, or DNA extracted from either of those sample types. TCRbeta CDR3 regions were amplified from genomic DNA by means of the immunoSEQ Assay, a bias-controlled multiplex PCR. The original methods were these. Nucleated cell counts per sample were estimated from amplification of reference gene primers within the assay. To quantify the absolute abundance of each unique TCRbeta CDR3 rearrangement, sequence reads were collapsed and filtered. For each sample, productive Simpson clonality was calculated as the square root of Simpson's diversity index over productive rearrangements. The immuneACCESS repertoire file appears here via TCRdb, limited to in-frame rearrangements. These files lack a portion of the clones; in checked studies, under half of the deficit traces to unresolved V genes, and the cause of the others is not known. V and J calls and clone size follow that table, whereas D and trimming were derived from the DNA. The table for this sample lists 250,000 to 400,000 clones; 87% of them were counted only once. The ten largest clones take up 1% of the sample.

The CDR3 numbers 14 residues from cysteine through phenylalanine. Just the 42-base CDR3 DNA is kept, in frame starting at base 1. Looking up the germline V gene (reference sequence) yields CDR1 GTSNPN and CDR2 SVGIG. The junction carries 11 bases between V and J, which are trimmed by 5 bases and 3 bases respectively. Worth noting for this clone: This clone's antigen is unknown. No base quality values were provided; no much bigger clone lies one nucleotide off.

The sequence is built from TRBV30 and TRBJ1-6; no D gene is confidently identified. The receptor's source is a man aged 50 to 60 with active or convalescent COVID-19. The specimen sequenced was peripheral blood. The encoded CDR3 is CAWAPRIYNSPLHF. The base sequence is TGTGCCTGGGCGCCGCGGATCTATAATTCACCCCTCCACTTT.